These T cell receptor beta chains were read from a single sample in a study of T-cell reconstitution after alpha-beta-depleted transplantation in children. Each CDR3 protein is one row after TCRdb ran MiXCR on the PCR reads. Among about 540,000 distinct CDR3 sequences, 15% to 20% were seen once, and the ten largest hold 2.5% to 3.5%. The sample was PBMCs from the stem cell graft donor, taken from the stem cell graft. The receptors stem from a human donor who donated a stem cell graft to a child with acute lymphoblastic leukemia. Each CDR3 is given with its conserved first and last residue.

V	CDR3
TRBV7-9	CASLTGDSYNEQFF
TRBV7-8	CASSLYSGSSYEQYF
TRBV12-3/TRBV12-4	CASSFMREPYNEQFF
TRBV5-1	CASSLWATRSYEQYF
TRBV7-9	CASSLAKVVDRAYEQYF
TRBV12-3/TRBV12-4	CASSQGFGETQYF
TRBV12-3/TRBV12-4	CASSPTGLEQYF
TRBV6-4	CASSDTAANTGELFF
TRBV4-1	CASSQDPHSLAKNIQYF
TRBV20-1	CSASNRDGANVLTF
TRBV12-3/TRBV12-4	CASSPPSGGTQYF
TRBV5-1	CASSLSGSVYNEQFF
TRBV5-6	CASSLLRGDLYEQYF
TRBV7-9	CASSLLEVTKDNEQFF
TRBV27	CASTLVASGSYEQYF
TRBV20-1	CSARPAGLDEQYF
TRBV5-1	CASSSRDRASSSYNGQFF